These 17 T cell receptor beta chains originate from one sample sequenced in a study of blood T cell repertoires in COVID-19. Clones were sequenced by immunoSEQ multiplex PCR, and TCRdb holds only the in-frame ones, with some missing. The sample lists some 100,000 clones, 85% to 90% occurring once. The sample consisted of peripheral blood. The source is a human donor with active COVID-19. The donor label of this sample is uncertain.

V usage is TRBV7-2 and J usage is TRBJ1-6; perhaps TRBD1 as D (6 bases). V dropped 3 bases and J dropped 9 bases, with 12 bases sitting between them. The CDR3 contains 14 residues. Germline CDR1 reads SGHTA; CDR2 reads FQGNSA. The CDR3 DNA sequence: TGTGCCAGCAGCTTGAAAATCAGGGGTTCACCCCTCCACTTT. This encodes CASSLKIRGSPLHF. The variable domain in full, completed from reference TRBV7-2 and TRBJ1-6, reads GAGVSQSPSNKVTEKGKDVELRCDPISGHTALYWYRQSLGQGLEFLIYFQGNSAPDKSGLPSDRFSAERTGGSVSTLTIQRTQQEDSAVYLCASSLKIRGSPLHFGNGTRLTVT.

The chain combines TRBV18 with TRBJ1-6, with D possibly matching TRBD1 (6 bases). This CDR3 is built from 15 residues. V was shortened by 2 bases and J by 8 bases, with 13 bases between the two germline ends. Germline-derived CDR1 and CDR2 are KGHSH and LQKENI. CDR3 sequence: CASSPSRGGDSPLHF. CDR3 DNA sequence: TGTGCCAGCTCACCATCCAGGGGTGGGGATTCACCCCTCCACTTT.

CDR3 in DNA: TGTGCCAGCAGTTACTCGATTTACAGGGCCATGAACACTGAAGCTTTCTTT. This translates into CASSYSIYRAMNTEAFF. This chain connects TRBV6-2 or TRBV6-3 to TRBJ1-1, with a tentative D call TRBD1 (6 bases). In germline, CDR1 is MNHEY, CDR2 SVGEGT. This CDR3 spans 17 amino acids. The ends were cut back, 0 bases at V and 0 bases at J, with 14 bases in the middle.

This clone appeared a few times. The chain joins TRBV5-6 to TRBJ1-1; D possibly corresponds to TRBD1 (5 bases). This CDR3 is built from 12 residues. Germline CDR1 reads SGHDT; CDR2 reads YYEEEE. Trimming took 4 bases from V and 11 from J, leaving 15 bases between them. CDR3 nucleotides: TGTGCCAGCAGCCATGGGACGGCGGGGGCTTTCTTT. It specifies CASSHGTAGAFF.

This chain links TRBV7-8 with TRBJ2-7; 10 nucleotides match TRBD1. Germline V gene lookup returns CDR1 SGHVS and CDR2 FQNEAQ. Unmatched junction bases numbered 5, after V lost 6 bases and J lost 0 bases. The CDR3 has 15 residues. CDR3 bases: TGTGCCAGCAGTCCCCGGGACAGGGGCTCCTACGAGCAGTACTTC. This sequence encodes CASSPRDRGSYEQYF.

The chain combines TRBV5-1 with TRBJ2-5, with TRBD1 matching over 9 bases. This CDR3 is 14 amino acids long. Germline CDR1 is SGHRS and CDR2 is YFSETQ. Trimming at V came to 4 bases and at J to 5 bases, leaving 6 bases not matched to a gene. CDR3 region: CASSHRGRRETQYF. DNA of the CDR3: TGCGCCAGCAGCCACAGGGGGCGCAGGGAGACCCAGTACTTC.

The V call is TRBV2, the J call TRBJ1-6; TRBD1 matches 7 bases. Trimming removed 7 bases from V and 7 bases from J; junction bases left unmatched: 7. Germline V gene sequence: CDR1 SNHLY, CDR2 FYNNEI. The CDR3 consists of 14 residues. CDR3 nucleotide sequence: TGTGCCAGCACACCGGGACAGAGAAATTCACCCCTCCACTTT. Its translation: CASTPGQRNSPLHF.

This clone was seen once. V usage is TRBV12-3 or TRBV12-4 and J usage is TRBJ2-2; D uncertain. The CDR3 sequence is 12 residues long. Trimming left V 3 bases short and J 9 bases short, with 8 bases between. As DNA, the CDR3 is TGTGCCAGCAGTTTCTATTTCCGGGAGCTGTTTTTT. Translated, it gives CASSFYFRELFF.

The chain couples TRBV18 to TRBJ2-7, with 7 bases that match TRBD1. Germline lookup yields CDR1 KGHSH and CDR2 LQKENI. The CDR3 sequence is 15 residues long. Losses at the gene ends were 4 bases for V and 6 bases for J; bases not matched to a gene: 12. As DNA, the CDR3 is TGTGCCAGCTCACTACAGACAGGGCCAACATCCGAGCAGTACTTC. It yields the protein CASSLQTGPTSEQYF.

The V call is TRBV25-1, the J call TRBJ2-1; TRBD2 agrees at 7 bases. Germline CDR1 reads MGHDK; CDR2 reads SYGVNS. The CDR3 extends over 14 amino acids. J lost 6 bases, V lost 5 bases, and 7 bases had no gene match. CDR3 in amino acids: CASSLKAGINEQFF. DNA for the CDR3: TGTGCCAGCAGTTTGAAAGCGGGAATCAATGAGCAGTTCTTC.

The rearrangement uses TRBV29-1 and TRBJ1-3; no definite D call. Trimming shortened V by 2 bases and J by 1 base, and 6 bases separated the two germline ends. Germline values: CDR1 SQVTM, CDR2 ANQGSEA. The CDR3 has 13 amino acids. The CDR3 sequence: CSVEPRSGNTIYF. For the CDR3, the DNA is TGCAGCGTTGAACCCAGGTCTGGAAACACCATATATTTT.

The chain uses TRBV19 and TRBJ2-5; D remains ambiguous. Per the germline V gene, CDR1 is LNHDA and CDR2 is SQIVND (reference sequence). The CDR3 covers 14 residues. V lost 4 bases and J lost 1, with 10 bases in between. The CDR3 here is CASSSDFFQETQYF. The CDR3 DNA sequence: TGTGCCAGTAGTAGCGACTTCTTCCAAGAGACCCAGTACTTC.

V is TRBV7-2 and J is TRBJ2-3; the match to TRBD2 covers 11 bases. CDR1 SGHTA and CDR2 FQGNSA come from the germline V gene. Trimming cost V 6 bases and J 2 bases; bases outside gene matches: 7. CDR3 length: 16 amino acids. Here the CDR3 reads CASRVAGGPSTDTQYF. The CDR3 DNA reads TGTGCCAGCAGGGTAGCGGGGGGGCCCTCCACAGATACGCAGTATTTT.

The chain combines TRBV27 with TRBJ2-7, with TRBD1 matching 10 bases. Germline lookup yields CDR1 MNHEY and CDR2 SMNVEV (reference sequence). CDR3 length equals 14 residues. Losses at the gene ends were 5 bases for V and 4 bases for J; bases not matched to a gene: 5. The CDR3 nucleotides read TGTGCCAGCAGTAAGTGGACAGGGGGGTACGAGCAGTACTTC. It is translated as CASSKWTGGYEQYF.

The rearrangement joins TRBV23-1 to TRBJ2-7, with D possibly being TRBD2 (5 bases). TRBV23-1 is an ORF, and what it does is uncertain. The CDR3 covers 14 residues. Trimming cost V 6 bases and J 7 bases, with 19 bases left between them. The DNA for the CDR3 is TGCGCCAGCAGCCACCCCGAGGGCTGTGGAGAGCAGTACTTC. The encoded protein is CASSHPEGCGEQYF.

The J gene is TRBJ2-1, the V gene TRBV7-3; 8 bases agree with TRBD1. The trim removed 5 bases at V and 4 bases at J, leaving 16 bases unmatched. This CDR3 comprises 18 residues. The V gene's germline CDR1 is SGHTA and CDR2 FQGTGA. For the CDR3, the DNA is TGTGCCAGCAGCCCGGAAGGACAGGGAAGCCTACTTTACAATGAGCAGTTCTTC. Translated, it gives CASSPEGQGSLLYNEQFF.

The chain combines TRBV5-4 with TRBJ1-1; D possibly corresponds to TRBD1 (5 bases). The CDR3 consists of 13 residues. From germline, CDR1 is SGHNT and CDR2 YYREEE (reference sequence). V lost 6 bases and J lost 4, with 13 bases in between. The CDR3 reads CASIERRGTEAFF. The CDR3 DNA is TGTGCCAGCATCGAGCGAAGGGGCACTGAAGCTTTCTTT.